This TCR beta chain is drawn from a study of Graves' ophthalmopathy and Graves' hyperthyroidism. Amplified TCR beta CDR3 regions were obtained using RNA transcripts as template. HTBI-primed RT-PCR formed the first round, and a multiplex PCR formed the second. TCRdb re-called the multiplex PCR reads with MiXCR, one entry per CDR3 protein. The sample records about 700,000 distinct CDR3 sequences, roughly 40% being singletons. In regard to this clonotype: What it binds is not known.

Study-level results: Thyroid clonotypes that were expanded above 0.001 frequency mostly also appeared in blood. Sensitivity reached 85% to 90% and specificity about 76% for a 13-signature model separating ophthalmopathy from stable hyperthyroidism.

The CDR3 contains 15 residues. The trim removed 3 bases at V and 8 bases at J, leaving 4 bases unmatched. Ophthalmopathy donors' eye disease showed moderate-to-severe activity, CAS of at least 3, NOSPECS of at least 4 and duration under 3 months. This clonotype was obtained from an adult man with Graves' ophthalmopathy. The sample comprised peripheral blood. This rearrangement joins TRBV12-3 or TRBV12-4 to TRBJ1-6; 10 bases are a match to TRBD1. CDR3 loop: CASSLTGGKDSPLHF. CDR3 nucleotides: TGTGCCAGCAGTTTGACAGGGGGCAAGGATTCACCCCTCCACTTT.